This is a list of T cell receptor beta chains from one sample in a study of beta chain features in type 1 diabetes. Measured with immunoSEQ multiplex PCR; TCRdb has only the in-frame clones, and not every one. The sample holds 350,000 to 450,000 clones, 10% to 15% seen once. The material sequenced was naive CD4+ T cells from blood. The receptor set was obtained from a woman aged 18-35 years with type 1 diabetes. CDR3s include the opening cysteine and the closing phenylalanine or tryptophan. A D gene is named only where the DNA matches it firmly. The size entry is marked missing in some rows and otherwise reads once, few, many or a size class.

13	TRBJ2-3	TRBV19	few	.	CASSGLPTDTQYF	TGTGCCAGTAGCGGACTTCCCACAGATACGCAGTATTTT
14	TRBJ1-1	TRBV30	.	.	CAWSVLLRNTEAFF	TGTGCCTGGAGTGTACTATTGAGGAACACTGAAGCTTTCTTT
15	TRBJ2-5	TRBV2	few	TRBD1	CATPDRGRYQETQYF	TGTGCCACCCCGGACAGGGGAAGGTACCAAGAGACCCAGTACTTC
14	TRBJ2-7	TRBV29-1	few	TRBD1	CSVEEGQGHHEQYF	TGCAGCGTTGAGGAGGGACAGGGTCACCACGAGCAGTACTTC
15	TRBJ2-3	TRBV7-2	few	TRBD2	CASSTLAGVPDTQYF	TGTGCCAGCAGCACACTAGCGGGAGTCCCAGATACGCAGTATTTT
15	TRBJ2-1	TRBV5-6	.	TRBD2	CASSFLRTSKNEQFF	TGTGCCAGCAGCTTTTTAAGGACTAGCAAGAATGAGCAGTTCTTC
19	TRBJ1-1	TRBV7-3	.	TRBD1	CASSSLPADRGRLGAEAFF	TGTGCCAGCAGCTCACTACCCGCAGACAGGGGGAGGCTCGGGGCTGAAGCTTTCTTT
15	TRBJ2-7	TRBV7-2	.	.	CASSLDPGSTYEQYF	TGTGCCAGCAGCTTAGATCCGGGATCAACCTACGAGCAGTACTTC
15	TRBJ2-7	TRBV28	.	TRBD2	CASSFRGGSSYEQYF	TGTGCCAGCAGTTTCCGCGGGGGAAGCTCCTACGAGCAGTACTTC
15	TRBJ1-4	TRBV9	few	TRBD1	CASSPGDRSLEKLFF	TGTGCCAGCAGCCCAGGGGACAGATCCTTAGAAAAACTGTTTTTT
17	TRBJ2-6	TRBV27	few	TRBD2	CASRGGVRASGANVLTF	TGTGCCAGCAGGGGAGGGGTTCGGGCCTCTGGGGCCAACGTCCTGACTTTC
15	TRBJ2-2	TRBV28	few	.	CASSWGGGAGGELFF	TGTGCCAGCAGTTGGGGCGGTGGGGCCGGTGGGGAGCTGTTTTTT
16	TRBJ1-1	TRBV11-3	few	TRBD1	CASSFRPPGQGYEAFF	TGTGCCAGCAGCTTCCGACCGCCGGGACAGGGGTATGAAGCTTTCTTT
15	TRBJ1-6	TRBV2	few	TRBD1	CASREAGQGTSPLHF	TGTGCCAGCAGGGAGGCGGGACAGGGGACTTCACCCCTCCACTTT
17	TRBJ1-4	TRBV27	.	TRBD1	CASSLSKGATGYEKLFF	TGTGCCAGCAGTTTATCAAAGGGGGCAACGGGTTATGAAAAACTGTTTTTT
15	TRBJ1-1	TRBV2	.	.	CASRYGTLLNTEAFF	TGTGCCAGCAGATACGGGACACTCCTGAACACTGAAGCTTTCTTT
14	TRBJ2-5	TRBV7-9	.	.	CASSLASGLETQYF	TGTGCCAGCAGCTTAGCGTCAGGGTTGGAGACCCAGTACTTC
14	TRBJ2-7	TRBV11-3	.	TRBD1	CASSPGTGAYEQYF	TGTGCCAGCAGCCCCGGGACAGGTGCCTACGAGCAGTACTTC
13	TRBJ1-1	TRBV27	.	TRBD1	CASSLRQGREAFF	TGTGCCAGCAGTCTAAGACAGGGGAGGGAAGCTTTCTTT
14	TRBJ1-1	TRBV6-5	.	.	CASSPQLVNTEAFF	TGTGCCAGCAGCCCCCAGCTAGTGAACACTGAAGCTTTCTTT
13	TRBJ2-7	TRBV5-1	few	.	CASSYEISYEQYF	TGCGCCAGCAGCTACGAGATTTCCTACGAGCAGTACTTC
15	TRBJ2-7	TRBV27	few	.	CASSLEARLVGEQYF	TGTGCCAGCAGTTTAGAGGCTAGACTTGTAGGCGAGCAGTACTTC
12	TRBJ1-1	TRBV18	.	.	CASSPRLTEAFF	TGTGCCAGCTCGCCGAGGTTAACTGAAGCTTTCTTT
13	TRBJ1-1	TRBV28	.	.	CASSPLHQGEAFF	TGTGCCAGCAGTCCGTTGCATCAGGGTGAAGCTTTCTTT
17	TRBJ1-6	TRBV2	.	.	CASRPRGSGSYNSPLHF	TGTGCCAGCAGACCCAGGGGATCCGGCTCCTATAATTCACCCCTCCACTTT
18	TRBJ1-1	TRBV7-9	few	TRBD1	CASSWGTGQGEGNTEAFF	TGTGCCAGCAGCTGGGGGACAGGACAGGGGGAAGGGAACACTGAAGCTTTCTTT
14	TRBJ2-5	TRBV4-1	.	.	CASSQTSYQETQYF	TGCGCCAGCAGCCAGACAAGCTACCAAGAGACCCAGTACTTC
13	TRBJ1-2	TRBV25-1	few	TRBD1	CASGTGVGYGYTF	TGTGCCAGCGGAACAGGGGTGGGGTATGGCTACACCTTC
18	TRBJ2-4	TRBV7-8	few	.	CASSLGPRGKLAKNIQYF	TGTGCCAGCAGCTTAGGCCCCAGGGGCAAACTAGCCAAAAACATTCAGTACTTC
13	TRBJ2-7	TRBV6-6	.	TRBD2	CAGRGAGKYEQYF	TGTGCCGGGCGGGGGGCCGGAAAATACGAGCAGTACTTC
13	TRBJ1-5	TRBV27	.	.	CASSPQGWQPQHF	TGTGCCAGCAGTCCACAGGGCTGGCAGCCCCAGCATTTT
15	TRBJ1-5	TRBV9	.	.	CASSLGKDFNQPQHF	TGTGCCAGCAGTCTCGGAAAAGACTTCAATCAGCCCCAGCATTTT
16	TRBJ2-7	TRBV7-2	.	TRBD2	CASSLGLAGAAYEQYF	TGTGCCAGCAGCTTGGGTCTAGCGGGGGCCGCCTACGAGCAGTACTTC
10	TRBJ1-1	TRBV28	.	TRBD1	CASSDRGAFF	TGTGCCAGCAGTGACAGGGGAGCTTTCTTT
15	TRBJ1-5	TRBV15	.	.	CATSRVPVSNQPQHF	TGTGCCACCAGCAGAGTACCGGTTAGCAATCAGCCCCAGCATTTT
14	TRBJ2-7	TRBV4-1	.	TRBD2	CASSRPGTSVEQYF	TGCGCCAGCAGCCGGCCCGGGACTAGCGTCGAGCAGTACTTC
16	TRBJ2-1	TRBV4-3	few	.	CASSQDRLYSYNEQFF	TGCGCCAGCAGCCAAGACCGCCTATACTCCTACAATGAGCAGTTCTTC
15	TRBJ2-1	TRBV18	few	.	CASSPREGSVNEQFF	TGTGCCAGCTCACCTCGAGAGGGATCGGTCAATGAGCAGTTCTTC
15	TRBJ2-1	TRBV7-8	.	TRBD2	CASSSRTSGGARQFF	TGTGCCAGCAGCTCCCGGACTAGCGGGGGGGCGAGGCAGTTCTTC
13	TRBJ2-7	TRBV29-1	.	.	CSADPHRDNEQYF	TGCAGCGCTGATCCCCACAGGGACAACGAGCAGTACTTC
13	TRBJ2-1	TRBV19	.	.	CASSIAEGGEQFF	TGTGCCAGTAGTATAGCGGAGGGCGGTGAGCAGTTCTTC
14	TRBJ1-1	TRBV7-2	.	.	CASSLASGRDEAFF	TGTGCCAGCAGCTTAGCCTCCGGGAGAGATGAAGCTTTCTTT
12	TRBJ2-7	TRBV28	.	.	CASSLRGDEQYF	TGTGCCAGCAGCCTCAGGGGGGACGAGCAGTACTTC